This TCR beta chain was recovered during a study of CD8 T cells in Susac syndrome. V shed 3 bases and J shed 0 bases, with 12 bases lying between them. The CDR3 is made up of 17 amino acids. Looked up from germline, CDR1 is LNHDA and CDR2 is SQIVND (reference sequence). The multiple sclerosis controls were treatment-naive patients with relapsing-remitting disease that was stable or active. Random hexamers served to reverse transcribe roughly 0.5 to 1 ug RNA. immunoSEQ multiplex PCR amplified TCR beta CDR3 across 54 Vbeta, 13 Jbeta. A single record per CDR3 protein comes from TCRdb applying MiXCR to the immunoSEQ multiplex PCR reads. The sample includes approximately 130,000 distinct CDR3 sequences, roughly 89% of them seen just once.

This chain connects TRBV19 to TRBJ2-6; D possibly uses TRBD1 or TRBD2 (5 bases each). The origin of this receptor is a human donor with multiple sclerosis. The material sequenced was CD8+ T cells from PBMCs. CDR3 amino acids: CASSILGESSGANVLTF. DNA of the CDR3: TGTGCCAGTAGTATTCTGGGGGAGAGCTCTGGGGCCAACGTCCTGACTTTC. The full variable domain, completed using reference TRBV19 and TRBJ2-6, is DGGITQSPKYLFRKEGQNVTLSCEQNLNHDAMYWYRQDPGQGLRLIYYSQIVNDFQKGDIAEGYSVSREKKESFPLTVTSAQKNPTAFYLCASSILGESSGANVLTFGAGSRLTVL.